Listed below are T cell receptor beta chains from one sample, sequenced in a study of cytomegalovirus exposure and HLA in healthy donors. Data came from immunoSEQ multiplex PCR; TCRdb stores just in-frame clones and leaves some out. The table lists 150,000 to 200,000 clones, around 82% of them singletons. Source material: PBMCs. All receptors come from a woman in her forties or fifties in good health and CMV-seropositive. Each CDR3 is given with its conserved first and last residue. Each record gives: D gene, clone size, J gene, CDR3 length, V gene, CDR3 DNA, CDR3 protein. D genes are given only for firm matches. Clone size is given for some rows only: seen once, a few or many times, or a class if the clone is expanded.

>NA|NA|TRBJ1-5|14|TRBV27
TGTGCCAGCAGTTTGAGCCTGGGCAATCAGCCCCAGCATTTT
CASSLSLGNQPQHF
>NA|NA|TRBJ2-4|16|TRBV5-4
TGTGCCAGCAGCTTGGGAGCGCGCCTGGGTAAAAACATTCAGTACTTC
CASSLGARLGKNIQYF
>NA|NA|TRBJ2-3|15|TRBV4-2
TGTGCCAGTCGCGCCCTTGGGGGCGCTTCAGATACGCAGTATTTT
CASRALGGASDTQYF
>NA|NA|TRBJ2-1|16|TRBV13
TGTGCCAGCAGCTTAGCTGGTCAGGGCTACTACAATGAGCAGTTCTTC
CASSLAGQGYYNEQFF
>TRBD1|NA|TRBJ2-5|16|TRBV7-6
TGTGCCAGCAGCTTAGGAGGGGGACAGGGAAGGGAGACCCAGTACTTC
CASSLGGGQGRETQYF
>TRBD1|NA|TRBJ2-3|15|TRBV10-3
TGTGCCATCCGCGATTTAGGACAGGGCACAGATACGCAGTATTTT
CAIRDLGQGTDTQYF
>NA|NA|TRBJ2-7|15|TRBV15
TGTGCCACCAGCAGAGAAGGCGCAGGGGAGGGCGAGCAGTACTTC
CATSREGAGEGEQYF
>NA|NA|TRBJ2-5|16|TRBV18
TGTGCCAGCTCACCACCGGGGAGGGACAATAAAGAGACCCAGTACTTC
CASSPPGRDNKETQYF
>NA|NA|TRBJ1-6|11|TRBV5-1
TGCGCCAGCCGGGAGGGGTCCACCCTCCACTTT
CASREGSTLHF
>TRBD2|NA|TRBJ2-5|18|TRBV5-1
TGCGCCAGCAGCTTGGAATTGGTAGCCGGGGGGTACCAAGAGACCCAGTACTTC
CASSLELVAGGYQETQYF
>NA|NA|TRBJ1-5|17|TRBV18
TGTGCCAGCTCACCACCCGGGGGGGCTCGGGGCAATCAGCCCCAGCATTTT
CASSPPGGARGNQPQHF
>NA|NA|TRBJ2-1|13|TRBV11-2
TGTGCCAGCAGCGCGGGACTGAACAATGAGCAGTTCTTC
CASSAGLNNEQFF
>TRBD1|NA|TRBJ1-3|14|TRBV5-1
TGCGCCAGCAGCATAGACAGGGAAAGAGACACCATATATTTT
CASSIDRERDTIYF
>NA|NA|TRBJ1-6|16|TRBV5-6
TGTGCCAGCAGCCCCCCGGGGAGCTCCTATAATTCACCCCTCCACTTT
CASSPPGSSYNSPLHF
>TRBD1|NA|TRBJ1-1|14|TRBV18
TGTGCCAGCTCATCCGGACAGGGTGGCACTGAAGCTTTCTTT
CASSSGQGGTEAFF
>NA|NA|TRBJ2-6|16|TRBV11-2
TGTGCCAGCAGCTCCAGACAGACCCCTGGGGCCAACGTCCTGACTTTC
CASSSRQTPGANVLTF
>NA|few|TRBJ1-6|15|TRBV5-1
TGCGCCAGCAGCCAAGGGGGGGGGCTGAATTCACCCCTCCACTTT
CASSQGGGLNSPLHF
>NA|NA|TRBJ1-2|15|TRBV6-6
TGTGCCAGCAGTTACTCGCTATCCCCAGGGGCGGGCTACACCTTC
CASSYSLSPGAGYTF
>NA|NA|TRBJ1-5|15|TRBV6-1
TGTGCCAGCAGTGAAGCCGGGAGGATGGATCAGCCCCAGCATTTT
CASSEAGRMDQPQHF
>NA|NA|TRBJ1-2|17|TRBV13
TGTGCCAGCAGCTTACCCTCGACAGGCTCTAGAGGGGATGGCTACACCTTC
CASSLPSTGSRGDGYTF
>NA|few|TRBJ1-6|15|TRBV25-1
TGTGCCAGCAATCAGGGGATGACCTATAATTCACCCCTCCACTTT
CASNQGMTYNSPLHF
>NA|NA|TRBJ2-1|15|TRBV19
TGTGCCAGTAGTATTAGTGAATTAATGTACAATGAGCAGTTCTTC
CASSISELMYNEQFF
>NA|once|TRBJ2-7|13|TRBV2
TGTGCCAGCAGTGAAGCGGCGGGAAACGAGCAGTACTTC
CASSEAAGNEQYF
>NA|few|TRBJ1-5|14|TRBV10-3
TGTGCCATCAGTGCAGACAGCCGCAATCAGCCCCAGCATTTT
CAISADSRNQPQHF
>TRBD1|few|TRBJ1-1|17|TRBV6-1
TGTGCCAGCAGTGCAGGGGGCTCTAGAGGCTTGGGCACTGAAGCTTTCTTT
CASSAGGSRGLGTEAFF
>TRBD2|NA|TRBJ2-1|15|TRBV4-2
TGTGCCAGCAGCCTGGAGCGGGGAGTCTACAATGAGCAGTTCTTC
CASSLERGVYNEQFF
>TRBD1|NA|TRBJ1-4|14|TRBV5-1
TGCGCCAGCCATGGGACAGGGCAGAATGAAAAACTGTTTTTT
CASHGTGQNEKLFF
>NA|few|TRBJ1-6|13|TRBV10-3
TGTGCCATCAGCGCATACGGGGGATCACCCCTCCACTTT
CAISAYGGSPLHF
>TRBD1|NA|TRBJ2-7|16|TRBV10-3
TGTGCCATCAGTGAGCGTAGGACAGGGGGCGTCTACGAGCAGTACTTC
CAISERRTGGVYEQYF
>NA|NA|TRBJ2-4|12|TRBV9
TGTGCCAGCAGCGGAGCTACAAACATTCAGTACTTC
CASSGATNIQYF
>TRBD2|NA|TRBJ2-2|20|TRBV6-4
TGTGCCAGCAGTGACTCGGTCCGAAGTCCTAGCGGAACGAACACCGGGGAGCTGTTTTTT
CASSDSVRSPSGTNTGELFF
>TRBD2|NA|TRBJ2-3|15|TRBV2
TGTGCCAGCAGCTACCTGGGGACTAGGGCAGATACGCAGTATTTT
CASSYLGTRADTQYF
>NA|NA|TRBJ2-7|13|TRBV7-9
TGTGCCAGCAGCTGGCAGGGGACCTACGAGCAGTACTTC
CASSWQGTYEQYF
>TRBD1|NA|TRBJ2-5|17|TRBV4-1
TGCGCCAGCAGCCAACTCCCTAGGACAGGGGGCCAACAGACCCAGTACTTC
CASSQLPRTGGQQTQYF
>NA|NA|TRBJ2-5|15|TRBV2
TGTGCCAGCAGTGGGGGAAACGGGGTTCAAGAGACCCAGTACTTC
CASSGGNGVQETQYF
>NA|few|TRBJ2-7|14|TRBV6-5
TGTGCCAGCAGTCCCCGTGGCGGGACCTACGAGCAGTACTTC
CASSPRGGTYEQYF
>NA|NA|TRBJ2-5|13|TRBV29-1
TGCAGCGTTGAGAGCCCCCGAGAAGAGACCCAGTACTTC
CSVESPREETQYF
>TRBD1|NA|TRBJ1-5|15|TRBV2
TGTGCCAGCAGTGATGACAGGGGATCCACTCAGCCCCAGCATTTT
CASSDDRGSTQPQHF
>NA|NA|TRBJ2-5|13|TRBV2
TGTGCCAGCAGTGAAGGGAGGGAAGGAACCCAGTACTTC
CASSEGREGTQYF
>TRBD2|once|TRBJ2-7|15|TRBV27
TGTGCCAGCAGTATTTCTAGCGGGGGGGCCTACGAGCAGTACTTC
CASSISSGGAYEQYF
>TRBD2|NA|TRBJ2-3|15|TRBV15
TGTGCCACCAGCCCTGGGTGGCTAGCGGGCGATACGCAGTATTTT
CATSPGWLAGDTQYF
>NA|few|TRBJ1-4|15|TRBV2
TGTGCCAGCAGCGACGGGGGAATAACTAATGAAAAACTGTTTTTT
CASSDGGITNEKLFF
>TRBD2|NA|TRBJ2-1|15|TRBV18
TGTGCCAGCTCACCCACTAGCGGGGCCCACAATGAGCAGTTCTTC
CASSPTSGAHNEQFF
>NA|once|TRBJ1-6|13|TRBV19
TGTGCCAGTAGTATAGATCCGAATTCACCCCTCCACTTT
CASSIDPNSPLHF
>TRBD2|NA|TRBJ2-5|15|TRBV9
TGTGCCAGCAGCGCGTCCGGGACTAGGGCAGAGACCCAGTACTTC
CASSASGTRAETQYF
>NA|NA|TRBJ2-5|13|TRBV2
TGTGCCAGCAGTTGGGTCCCACAAGAGGCCCAGTACTTC
CASSWVPQEAQYF
>TRBD1|once|TRBJ2-5|14|TRBV5-1
TGCGCCAGCAGCTCGGGACAGTTACAAGAGACCCAGTACTTC
CASSSGQLQETQYF
>NA|NA|TRBJ2-1|13|TRBV7-6
TGTGCCAGCAGCTTAGTTCAGAAGGGGGAGCAGTTCTTC
CASSLVQKGEQFF
>TRBD1|NA|TRBJ1-1|17|TRBV7-3
TGTGCCAGCAGCTTAAAACCCCGGGGACAGGGGAACACTGAAGCTTTCTTT
CASSLKPRGQGNTEAFF
>NA|few|TRBJ2-3|16|TRBV19
TGTGCCAGTAGTTCCCGGGGGTCGATGAGCACAGATACGCAGTATTTT
CASSSRGSMSTDTQYF
>TRBD2|NA|TRBJ2-7|15|TRBV19
TGTGCCACCTCCAAGGGAGCGGGGGGGCTCTACGAGCAGTACTTC
CATSKGAGGLYEQYF
>TRBD1|NA|TRBJ2-7|16|TRBV5-1
TGCGCCAGCAGCGAGGGGTTTGGACAGGGCGACCGTAAGCAGTACTTC
CASSEGFGQGDRKQYF
>NA|once|TRBJ2-7|14|TRBV7-9
NA
CASSILGQSYEQYF
>NA|few|TRBJ2-3|18|TRBV15
TGTGCCACCAGCAGAGATAAATCCCGCGGGGCTAGCACAGATACGCAGTATTTT
CATSRDKSRGASTDTQYF
>NA|once|TRBJ2-7|14|TRBV25-1
TGTGCCAGCAGTAAAGACGAAGCGGGCTACGAGCAGTACTTC
CASSKDEAGYEQYF